This T cell receptor (beta chain) was profiled in a study of metastatic and nonmetastatic thyroid tumors. Using MiXCR, TCRdb reanalyzed the PCR reads. Of approximately 15,000 clones listed, 24% are singletons. In its sample, this clone was seen once. Patients had received no treatment of any kind before thyroid surgery. Germline CDR1 and CDR2: DFQATT and SNEGSKA (reference sequence). V was clipped by 1 base and J by 2 bases; unmatched bases: 1. The CDR3 spans 16 residues. The chain uses TRBV20-1 and TRBJ2-3, with TRBD2 matching over 15 bases. The material sequenced was tumor tissue. The source is a female donor with papillary thyroid cancer or a benign thyroid nodule (not recorded which). Some clones in this sample may be carry-over from other donors' samples. The CDR3 DNA reads as TGCAGTGCTAGAGGGACTAGCGGGGGGGACACAGATACGCAGTATTTT. Amino acids: CSARGTSGGDTDTQYF.